Listed below are T cell receptor beta chains from one sample, sequenced in a study of cytomegalovirus exposure and HLA in healthy donors. TCRdb's copy holds only in-frame clones and misses some; the assay was immunoSEQ multiplex PCR. Of about 120,000 clones in the sample, 65% to 80% were seen once. Source material: PBMCs. All receptors derive from a female donor in good health and CMV-seronegative. The CDR3 runs from the conserved cysteine through the conserved F or W. A D gene is named only where the DNA matches it firmly. The size of a clone is reported for some rows only, either as once, few or many, or as a class for expanded clones.

NA | TRBJ2-5 | TRBD2 | TRBV15 | CATSGGLAGAEETQYF | TGTGCCACCAGCGGGGGACTAGCGGGGGCAGAAGAGACCCAGTACTTC
few | TRBJ2-7 | NA | TRBV4-1 | CASSLHLGAYEQYF | TGCGCCAGCAGCCTCCACCTAGGGGCCTACGAGCAGTACTTC
NA | TRBJ2-3 | TRBD2 | TRBV9 | CASRPTSDLRDTQYF | TGTGCCAGCAGACCTACTAGCGACCTTCGAGATACGCAGTATTTT
NA | TRBJ1-2 | TRBD1 | TRBV29-1 | CSVELGQGAGVGYTF | TGCAGCGTTGAACTGGGACAGGGGGCCGGGGTTGGCTACACCTTC
NA | TRBJ1-2 | NA | TRBV27 | CASSTSFGRSFNYGYTF | TGTGCCAGCAGTACATCCTTCGGGAGGAGCTTTAACTATGGCTACACCTTC
NA | TRBJ2-2 | TRBD1 | TRBV30 | CACKQGARNTGELFF | TGTGCCTGCAAGCAGGGGGCTCGAAACACCGGGGAGCTGTTTTTT
NA | TRBJ2-3 | TRBD2 | TRBV29-1 | CSVDRRLAGDTQYF | TGCAGCGTTGACCGCCGACTAGCGGGGGATACGCAGTATTTT
NA | TRBJ2-3 | NA | TRBV4-3 | CASSLTPSGTDTQYF | TGCGCCAGCAGCTTAACACCTAGCGGCACAGATACGCAGTATTTT
NA | TRBJ2-2 | NA | TRBV4-1 | CASSHNPVEELFF | TGCGCCAGCAGCCATAATCCGGTCGAGGAGCTGTTTTTT
NA | TRBJ2-2 | NA | TRBV6-5 | CASSLGTTGELFF | TGTGCCAGCAGTCTCGGGACTACCGGGGAGCTGTTTTTT
once | TRBJ1-3 | TRBD1 | TRBV7-9 | CASSFLSRGLDTIYF | TGTGCCAGCAGCTTTTTGAGCAGGGGGCTAGACACCATATATTTT
NA | TRBJ2-7 | TRBD2 | TRBV27 | CASSLTSGGYEQYF | TGTGCCAGCAGTTTGACTAGCGGGGGCTACGAGCAGTACTTC
NA | TRBJ2-2 | NA | TRBV6-1 | CASSEILMAVPNTGELFF | TGTGCCAGCAGTGAAATTTTGATGGCTGTCCCGAACACCGGGGAGCTGTTTTTT
NA | TRBJ1-1 | NA | TRBV5-1 | CASSRAGANTEAFF | TGCGCCAGCAGCAGGGCAGGGGCAAACACTGAAGCTTTCTTT
NA | TRBJ1-2 | TRBD1 | TRBV7-8 | CASRRGRDYGYTF | TGTGCCAGCCGTAGGGGGCGAGACTATGGCTACACCTTC
few | TRBJ2-7 | NA | TRBV5-1 | CASSLAGGALYEQYF | TGCGCCAGCAGCTTGGCGGGGGGCGCTCTCTACGAGCAGTACTTC
NA | TRBJ1-3 | NA | TRBV9 | CASSAQTGRSGNTIYF | TGTGCCAGCAGCGCCCAAACAGGCCGAAGTGGAAACACCATATATTTT
NA | TRBJ1-3 | NA | TRBV13 | CASSDTQGAGNTIYF | TGTGCCAGCAGCGACACACAGGGTGCAGGAAACACCATATATTTT
NA | TRBJ2-3 | TRBD2 | TRBV7-9 | CASSPSFEMGLARRIQYF | TGTGCCAGCAGCCCCTCATTCGAAATGGGACTAGCTCGGAGGATTCAGTATTTT
NA | TRBJ1-1 | NA | TRBV29-1 | CSVATGSKTEAFF | TGCAGCGTTGCAACGGGGTCAAAAACTGAAGCTTTCTTT
few | TRBJ1-1 | TRBD1 | TRBV19 | CASSKDREGDTEAFF | TGTGCCAGTAGCAAAGACAGGGAAGGCGACACTGAAGCTTTCTTT
NA | TRBJ2-3 | TRBD1 | TRBV6-5 | CASSSNRGTDTQYF | TGTGCCAGCAGTTCAAACAGGGGAACGGATACGCAGTATTTT